This TCR beta chain comes out of a study of graft-versus-host responses after intestinal transplantation. In the study overall: Among the recipients, all got anti-thymocyte globulin induction and then tacrolimus and steroids for around 3 years. Findings and limits, study-wide: Allografts of patients with graft-donor T cell macrochimerism showed high graft-versus-host to host-versus-graft clone ratios.

Only one count was recorded for this clone. The antigen remains undetermined. Profiling relied on immunoSEQ multiplex PCR, and the TCRdb table lists in-frame clones only, not all of them. This sample has 45,000 to 60,000 clones; 80% to 95% occur once, and the top ten carry 2% to 2.5%. The clonotype was recovered from a human donor who was the organ donor for an intestinal transplant. This specimen was unstimulated CD4+ T cells sorted from spleen or lymph node cells, taken before transplant.

The CDR3 DNA is TGTGCCAGCAGCTTAGCGCAGGCGGGAGCTAACAATGAGCAGTTCTTC. This gives the protein CASSLAQAGANNEQFF. This chain connects TRBV7-9 to TRBJ2-1; 7 nucleotides align to TRBD2. The CDR3 extends over 16 amino acids. Trimming cost V 0 bases and J 5 bases; bases outside gene matches: 7. Germline-derived CDR1 and CDR2 are SEHNR and FQNEAQ (reference sequence).